This is a list of T cell receptor beta chains from one sample in a study of CD8 T cells in ankylosing spondylitis. One entry per CDR3 protein results from TCRdb running MiXCR on the 5' RACE reads. The sample carries 130,000 or so distinct CDR3 sequences, about an eighth recorded once. The sample taken for sequencing was blood, either unsorted or a sorted T cell fraction (not recorded which). The receptors come from a female donor with ankylosing spondylitis or in good health (not recorded which). Both conserved end residues are part of each CDR3. The order of the fields is CDR3 DNA, CDR3 protein, D gene, J gene, V gene, clone size. The D gene is left open where the match is weak. Size values are once, few and many counts, or a class for expanded clones, and some rows have none.

cdr3_nt: TGCAGTGCCCAAAGCCTAGCGGGTGAAGATACGCAGTATTTT; cdr3_aa: CSAQSLAGEDTQYF; d_call: TRBD2; j_call: TRBJ2-3; v_call: TRBV20-1; clone_size: many
cdr3_nt: TGTGCCAGCACCCACCGGGAGAGCACAGATACGCAGTATTTT; cdr3_aa: CASTHRESTDTQYF; d_call: .; j_call: TRBJ2-3; v_call: TRBV12-3/TRBV12-4; clone_size: .
cdr3_nt: TGCAGCGTTGGACAGAACTCCTACAATGAGCAGTTCTTC; cdr3_aa: CSVGQNSYNEQFF; d_call: .; j_call: TRBJ2-1; v_call: TRBV29-1; clone_size: many
cdr3_nt: TGTGCCAGCAGAAGGGGGATGAATCAGCCCCAGCATTTT; cdr3_aa: CASRRGMNQPQHF; d_call: .; j_call: TRBJ1-5; v_call: TRBV2; clone_size: many
cdr3_nt: TGCAGTGAGCGTAGGATCCAGGGGGCAGATACGCAGTATTTT; cdr3_aa: CSERRIQGADTQYF; d_call: TRBD1; j_call: TRBJ2-3; v_call: TRBV20-1; clone_size: many
cdr3_nt: TGTGCCAGCAGAACTTTGAACACCGGGGAGCTGTTTTTT; cdr3_aa: CASRTLNTGELFF; d_call: .; j_call: TRBJ2-2; v_call: TRBV11-2; clone_size: .
cdr3_nt: TGTGCCAGCTCACCAGCAATCAGCACAGATACGCAGTATTTT; cdr3_aa: CASSPAISTDTQYF; d_call: .; j_call: TRBJ2-3; v_call: TRBV18; clone_size: .
cdr3_nt: TGTGCCAGCTCACCGGTACAGAATGAAGCTTTCTTT; cdr3_aa: CASSPVQNEAFF; d_call: .; j_call: TRBJ1-1; v_call: TRBV18; clone_size: many
cdr3_nt: TGCGCCAGCAGCTCCGTTATCCGCGGATCCACAGATACGCAGTATTTT; cdr3_aa: CASSSVIRGSTDTQYF; d_call: .; j_call: TRBJ2-3; v_call: TRBV5-1; clone_size: .
cdr3_nt: TGTGCCTCTACGGCGGGCTCCTACTACGAGCAGTACTTC; cdr3_aa: CASTAGSYYEQYF; d_call: .; j_call: TRBJ2-7; v_call: TRBV7-2; clone_size: few
cdr3_nt: TGTGCCAGCAGCTTCCCTATACGGGTAGGGACTGAAGCTTTCTTT; cdr3_aa: CASSFPIRVGTEAFF; d_call: .; j_call: TRBJ1-1; v_call: TRBV7-9; clone_size: .
cdr3_nt: TGTGCCAGCCGCGACAGGGGGTTCTCTGGCTACACCTTC; cdr3_aa: CASRDRGFSGYTF; d_call: TRBD1; j_call: TRBJ1-2; v_call: TRBV28; clone_size: many
cdr3_nt: TGTGCCAGCAGCCTCGGGACTAGCCGTTCCTACGAGCAGTACTTC; cdr3_aa: CASSLGTSRSYEQYF; d_call: TRBD2; j_call: TRBJ2-7; v_call: TRBV3-1; clone_size: many
cdr3_nt: TGTGCCAGCGGCCTGACTAGCGGGGCGGAGCAGTACTTC; cdr3_aa: CASGLTSGAEQYF; d_call: TRBD2; j_call: TRBJ2-7; v_call: TRBV7-3; clone_size: .
cdr3_nt: TGCGCCAGCAGCTTCAGGACTGTTGGGAACACCGGGGAGCTGTTTTTT; cdr3_aa: CASSFRTVGNTGELFF; d_call: .; j_call: TRBJ2-2; v_call: TRBV5-1; clone_size: many
cdr3_nt: TGCAGCGTTGAGGTAAGCGGACAGGGGACTGAAGCTTTCTTT; cdr3_aa: CSVEVSGQGTEAFF; d_call: TRBD1; j_call: TRBJ1-1; v_call: TRBV29-1; clone_size: many
cdr3_nt: TGTGCCAGCTCACCACTTCAGACTCCTATAGGTGGCTACACCTTC; cdr3_aa: CASSPLQTPIGGYTF; d_call: .; j_call: TRBJ1-2; v_call: TRBV11-2; clone_size: many
cdr3_nt: TGCAGCGCAATCGGACAGAGTTCCTACGAGCAGTACTTC; cdr3_aa: CSAIGQSSYEQYF; d_call: .; j_call: TRBJ2-7; v_call: TRBV29-1; clone_size: many
cdr3_nt: TGTGCCAGCAGCTGGGCGAGTAAAGGTAGGACTGAAGCTTTCTTT; cdr3_aa: CASSWASKGRTEAFF; d_call: .; j_call: TRBJ1-1; v_call: TRBV5-4; clone_size: many
cdr3_nt: TGTGCCAGCAGTTTGCGTGGGACAGGTGTTACCTACGAGCAGTACTTC; cdr3_aa: CASSLRGTGVTYEQYF; d_call: TRBD1; j_call: TRBJ2-7; v_call: TRBV12-3/TRBV12-4; clone_size: many
cdr3_nt: TGTGCCAGCAGCCAAGCAAACAGGGGACGCTATGGCTACACCTTC; cdr3_aa: CASSQANRGRYGYTF; d_call: TRBD1; j_call: TRBJ1-2; v_call: TRBV14; clone_size: many
cdr3_nt: TGTGCCAGCAGTTCGCCGACAGGTGCTGGAAACACCATATATTTT; cdr3_aa: CASSSPTGAGNTIYF; d_call: .; j_call: TRBJ1-3; v_call: TRBV12-3/TRBV12-4; clone_size: many
cdr3_nt: TGTGCCAGTAGTGCCCAGTGGGGACCCAAAAACATTCAGTACTTC; cdr3_aa: CASSAQWGPKNIQYF; d_call: .; j_call: TRBJ2-4; v_call: TRBV19; clone_size: .
cdr3_nt: TGCAGTGCCGCTGTAGCGGAGTCCTACGAGCAGTACTTC; cdr3_aa: CSAAVAESYEQYF; d_call: .; j_call: TRBJ2-7; v_call: TRBV20-1; clone_size: many
cdr3_nt: TGTGCCAGCAGCGCTGGGGACAGGATTACGGAGACCCAGTATTTC; cdr3_aa: CASSAGDRITETQYF; d_call: TRBD1; j_call: TRBJ2-5; v_call: TRBV9; clone_size: .
cdr3_nt: TGTGCCAGCAGCTCCAGCGGGGGGGTCACAGATACGCAGTATTTT; cdr3_aa: CASSSSGGVTDTQYF; d_call: TRBD2; j_call: TRBJ2-3; v_call: TRBV7-3; clone_size: .
cdr3_nt: TGCAGTGCTAGCGGGAGGGCGAATGAGCAGTTCTTC; cdr3_aa: CSASGRANEQFF; d_call: TRBD2; j_call: TRBJ2-1; v_call: TRBV20-1; clone_size: many
cdr3_nt: TGCAGCGGTGGTCACTCTGGAAACACCATATATTTT; cdr3_aa: CSGGHSGNTIYF; d_call: .; j_call: TRBJ1-3; v_call: TRBV29-1; clone_size: many
cdr3_nt: TGTGCCAGCAGCCTCAAGAGGGACAGCCGGTTGGATACGCAGTATTTT; cdr3_aa: CASSLKRDSRLDTQYF; d_call: TRBD1; j_call: TRBJ2-3; v_call: TRBV6-1; clone_size: many
cdr3_nt: TGTGCCAGCAGCTACTTGGGAGAATACAATGAGCAGTTCTTC; cdr3_aa: CASSYLGEYNEQFF; d_call: .; j_call: TRBJ2-1; v_call: TRBV7-9; clone_size: many
cdr3_nt: TGCAGCGTTGAAGTTCGAGAGACCCAGTACTTC; cdr3_aa: CSVEVRETQYF; d_call: .; j_call: TRBJ2-5; v_call: TRBV29-1; clone_size: .
cdr3_nt: TGTGCCAGCAGCCCTCCGGCGGGCAGGGAGCATGGCTACACCTTC; cdr3_aa: CASSPPAGREHGYTF; d_call: .; j_call: TRBJ1-2; v_call: TRBV3-1; clone_size: many
cdr3_nt: TGTGCCAGCAGCTTAGCGGGTGCCAATGAGCAGTTCTTC; cdr3_aa: CASSLAGANEQFF; d_call: .; j_call: TRBJ2-1; v_call: TRBV7-9; clone_size: few
cdr3_nt: TGCAGCGCTAGGGGTCCTCCGGCCGGGGAGCTGTTTTTT; cdr3_aa: CSARGPPAGELFF; d_call: .; j_call: TRBJ2-2; v_call: TRBV29-1; clone_size: many
cdr3_nt: TGCAGTGCTAGAGATAGACTAGCGGGGAGGGAGACCCAGTACTTC; cdr3_aa: CSARDRLAGRETQYF; d_call: TRBD2; j_call: TRBJ2-5; v_call: TRBV20-1; clone_size: .
cdr3_nt: TGCAGTGCTACCCCTTCCGGGACAGGGGGCACAGATACGCAGTATTTT; cdr3_aa: CSATPSGTGGTDTQYF; d_call: TRBD1; j_call: TRBJ2-3; v_call: TRBV20-1; clone_size: .
cdr3_nt: TGCGCCAGCAGCTTGGATTGGGGGGATGAGCAGTTCTTC; cdr3_aa: CASSLDWGDEQFF; d_call: .; j_call: TRBJ2-1; v_call: TRBV5-1; clone_size: many
cdr3_nt: TGTGCCGCAAAGACTAGCGGGGGGAACAATGAGCAGTTCTTC; cdr3_aa: CAAKTSGGNNEQFF; d_call: TRBD2; j_call: TRBJ2-1; v_call: TRBV2; clone_size: .
cdr3_nt: TGTGCCAGCAGCTTGGCGTCGACGGTGAGCTCCTACGAGCAGTACTTC; cdr3_aa: CASSLASTVSSYEQYF; d_call: .; j_call: TRBJ2-7; v_call: TRBV5-5; clone_size: .
cdr3_nt: TGCAGTGCTAGAAGCAGGGAAAAACTTTTTTTT; cdr3_aa: CSARSREKLFF; d_call: .; j_call: TRBJ1-4; v_call: TRBV20-1; clone_size: few
cdr3_nt: TGTGCCACTAGTTGGGGTACGGGACTGCATTCACCCCTCCACTTT; cdr3_aa: CATSWGTGLHSPLHF; d_call: .; j_call: TRBJ1-6; v_call: TRBV19; clone_size: many
cdr3_nt: TGTGCCAGCAGCTCCAAACTGAACTCCTACAATGAGCAGTTCTTC; cdr3_aa: CASSSKLNSYNEQFF; d_call: .; j_call: TRBJ2-1; v_call: TRBV7-8; clone_size: many
cdr3_nt: TGTGCCATCAGTGAGAACGCAGATACGCAGTATTTT; cdr3_aa: CAISENADTQYF; d_call: .; j_call: TRBJ2-3; v_call: TRBV10-3; clone_size: many
cdr3_nt: TGTGCCAGCAGCGACCTTGTGGGAGTAACCTACGAGCAGTACTTC; cdr3_aa: CASSDLVGVTYEQYF; d_call: .; j_call: TRBJ2-7; v_call: TRBV6-1; clone_size: many
cdr3_nt: TGTGCCAGCAGCGGAATTGGGGGGGGCGGCTACACCTTC; cdr3_aa: CASSGIGGGGYTF; d_call: .; j_call: TRBJ1-2; v_call: TRBV5-5; clone_size: many
cdr3_nt: TGCGCCAGCAGCTTGGGATGGATGACTACTAGCACAGATACGCAGTATTTT; cdr3_aa: CASSLGWMTTSTDTQYF; d_call: .; j_call: TRBJ2-3; v_call: TRBV5-1; clone_size: many
cdr3_nt: TGCGCCAGCAGCCTGGGACACTCGAGCAATCAGCCCCAGCATTTT; cdr3_aa: CASSLGHSSNQPQHF; d_call: .; j_call: TRBJ1-5; v_call: TRBV4-1; clone_size: few
cdr3_nt: TGTGCCAGCAGCCAGCGGGAGCGTTCCGATGAGCAGTTCTTC; cdr3_aa: CASSQRERSDEQFF; d_call: TRBD2; j_call: TRBJ2-1; v_call: TRBV7-9; clone_size: many